These 25 T cell receptor beta chains share one sample of origin, sequenced in a study of blood T cell repertoires in COVID-19. Clones were sequenced by immunoSEQ multiplex PCR, and TCRdb holds only the in-frame ones, with some missing. The sample comprises about 61,000 clones, about 80% of which are singletons, and 20% to 25% rests with the top ten. Source material: peripheral blood. Receptors originate from a man at least 80 years old with active or convalescent COVID-19.

This clone was detected a few times. The rearrangement joins TRBV3-1 (or the pseudogene TRBV3-2) to TRBJ2-5; a possible D gene is TRBD1 (6 bases). The V and J ends lost 4 bases and 5 bases respectively, with 8 bases between them. The CDR3 loop spans 12 amino acids. In germline, CDR1 is LGHDT, CDR2 YNNKEL (reference sequence). The CDR3, as DNA: TGTGCCAGCAGCCCCCAGGGGGAGACCCAGTACTTC. Protein: CASSPQGETQYF.

In this sample, this clone turned up once. The J gene is TRBJ1-2, the V gene TRBV4-1; D might be TRBD1 (6 bases). The CDR3 has 15 residues. The V end lost 2 bases, the J end lost 8 bases, and 18 bases lay between the germline ends. CDR1 is MGHRA, CDR2 YSYEKL, per germline. CDR3 in amino acids: CASSQTPQGRGGYTF. CDR3 nucleotide sequence: TGCGCCAGCAGCCAAACTCCGCAGGGGCGCGGAGGCTACACCTTC.

The V gene is TRBV7-9, the J gene TRBJ1-6; D is unclear. V lost 6 bases, J lost 0 bases, and 3 bases lay in between. The CDR3 is 13 residues long. Germline V gene sequence: CDR1 SEHNR, CDR2 FQNEAQ (reference sequence). In DNA form, the CDR3 reads TGTGCCAGCAGTAGCTCCTATAATTCACCCCTCCACTTT. It specifies CASSSSYNSPLHF.

This clone was counted only a few times. The V call is TRBV7-8, the J call TRBJ2-7, with TRBD1 identical over 9 bases. This CDR3 contains 15 residues. Germline CDR1 reads SGHVS; CDR2 reads FQNEAQ. The V gene end was trimmed by 2 bases and the J gene end by 2 bases; junction bases not matched to a gene: 4. CDR3 amino acids: CASSLRTGDTYEQYF. CDR3 coding DNA: TGTGCCAGCAGCTTACGGACAGGGGATACCTACGAGCAGTACTTC.

The rearrangement links TRBV6-5 to TRBJ2-1, with D possibly matching TRBD2 (6 bases). The ends were cut back, 5 bases at V and 2 bases at J, with 7 bases in the middle. This CDR3 contains 13 residues. The germline CDR1 and CDR2 sequences are MNHEY and SVGAGI. CDR3 sequence: CASSSGPYNEQFF. The CDR3, as DNA: TGTGCCAGCAGTAGCGGGCCCTACAATGAGCAGTTCTTC.

This chain links TRBV10-3 with TRBJ2-3, with 10 bases aligning to TRBD1. This CDR3 region has 15 residues. The germline CDR1 and CDR2 sequences are ENHRY and SYGVKD. J lost 3 bases, V lost 9 bases, and 9 bases had no gene match. The CDR3 DNA reads as TGTGCCATAAATAAGGGACAGGGGAATACAGATACGCAGTATTTT. Protein: CAINKGQGNTDTQYF.

J is TRBJ2-5 and V is TRBV7-2, with 7 bases identical to TRBD2. V gave up 2 bases and J gave up 0 bases; unmatched junction bases: 12. CDR3 length: 18 residues. The germline V gene has CDR1 SGHTA and CDR2 FQGNSA. The CDR3 loop is CASSLNWASGVHQETQYF. CDR3 nucleotides: TGTGCCAGCAGCTTAAATTGGGCTAGCGGCGTTCACCAAGAGACCCAGTACTTC.

This clone was counted only a few times. The chain is built from TRBV12-3 or TRBV12-4 and TRBJ1-5, with D perhaps matching TRBD1 (5 bases). Trimming stripped 2 bases from V and 5 bases from J, with 7 bases between. This CDR3 contains 13 residues. CDR3 sequence: CASSLQGYQPQHF. For the CDR3, the DNA is TGTGCCAGCAGTTTACAGGGTTATCAGCCCCAGCATTTT.

The chain recombines TRBV11-3 with TRBJ2-5; TRBD2 is a possible D gene (6 bases). Germline-derived CDR1 and CDR2 are SGHNT and YENEEA. The CDR3 is made up of 14 amino acids. The ends were cut back, 5 bases at V and 5 bases at J, with 15 bases in the middle. CDR3 sequence (DNA): TGTGCCAGCAGCCTCGGGACTGCCCGGGAGACCCAGTACTTC. Translation gives CASSLGTARETQYF.

V is TRBV12-3 or TRBV12-4 and J is TRBJ1-4; 7 positions agree with TRBD1. This CDR3 spans 12 amino acids. Unmatched junction bases numbered 5, after V lost 6 bases and J lost 10 bases. DNA for the CDR3: TGTGCCAGCAGCCGACAGGGCGGAAAACTGTTTTTT. It translates to CASSRQGGKLFF.

The rearrangement joins TRBV10-2 to TRBJ2-1; the match to TRBD2 covers 11 bases. V was pared by 8 bases and J by 7 bases, with 10 bases of the junction left unmatched. Germline CDR1 is WSHSY and CDR2 is SAAADI. This CDR3 contains 15 residues. CDR3 nucleotides: TGCGCCAGCTCAATTAGCGGGGGGGCGAAGAATGAGCAGTTCTTC. Translating gives CASSISGGAKNEQFF.

This chain links TRBV6-5 with TRBJ1-2, with D tentatively TRBD1 (5 bases). Germline CDR1 is MNHEY and CDR2 is SVGAGI. The CDR3 has 14 amino acids. V was pared by 6 bases and J by 2 bases, with 13 bases between. In nucleotides, the CDR3 is TGTGCCAGCAGCCCCAGCGGGGGAAACTATGGCTACACCTTC. This translates into CASSPSGGNYGYTF.

J is TRBJ2-5 and V is TRBV19; TRBD2 aligns across 7 bases. CDR1 and CDR2 from the germline V gene are LNHDA and SQIVND (reference sequence). This CDR3 has 13 amino acids. The junction had 6 bases not matched to a gene; V was cut back by 10 bases and J by 1 base. The CDR3 here is CATLRGSQETQYF. The CDR3 coding sequence is TGTGCCACCCTGCGGGGGAGCCAAGAGACCCAGTACTTC. Drawing the rest from reference TRBV19 and TRBJ2-5, the complete variable domain is DGGITQSPKYLFRKEGQNVTLSCEQNLNHDAMYWYRQDPGQGLRLIYYSQIVNDFQKGDIAEGYSVSREKKESFPLTVTSAQKNPTAFYLCATLRGSQETQYFGPGTRLLVL.

The chain uses TRBV5-8 and TRBJ2-7, with 8 bases lining up with TRBD1. Germline CDR1 reads SGHTS; CDR2 reads YDEGEE. The junction had 7 bases not matched to a gene; V was cut back by 3 bases and J by 5 bases. This CDR3 is built from 14 residues. CDR3 in DNA: TGTGCCAGCAGCTCGGACAGGGAACCCCACGAGCAGTACTTC. Translating it yields CASSSDREPHEQYF.

This clone was counted a few times. The chain couples TRBV28 to TRBJ1-5, with a weak D call TRBD1 (6 bases). Trimming cost V 7 bases and J 4 bases, with 14 bases left between them. This CDR3 contains 14 residues. From germline, CDR1 is MDHEN and CDR2 SYDVKM. DNA for the CDR3: TGTGCCAGCACAAGGGGGTGGGGGAATCAGCCCCAGCATTTT. Translating it yields CASTRGWGNQPQHF.

The chain combines TRBV3-1 (or the pseudogene TRBV3-2) with TRBJ2-7; 11 nucleotides match TRBD2. Germline CDR1 reads LGHDT; CDR2 reads YNNKEL (reference sequence). V lost 3 bases, J lost 1 base, and 5 bases stayed unmatched. The CDR3 sequence is 16 residues long. This CDR3 is CASSHWTSGRSYEQYF. In DNA, the CDR3 is TGTGCCAGCAGCCACTGGACTAGCGGGCGGTCCTACGAGCAGTACTTC.

The chain links TRBV29-1 to TRBJ1-5, with 8 bases that match TRBD1. The CDR3 contains 14 residues. Germline V gene sequence: CDR1 SQVTM, CDR2 ANQGSEA. J gave up 2 bases and V 5 bases, and 5 bases lay outside the gene matches. This CDR3 is CSVPGQGGNQPQHF. For the CDR3, the DNA is TGCAGCGTTCCTGGACAGGGTGGCAATCAGCCCCAGCATTTT. Full variable domain (remainder filled in from reference TRBV29-1 and TRBJ1-5): SAVISQKPSRDICQRGTSLTIQCQVDSQVTMMFWYRQQPGQSLTLIATANQGSEATYESGFVIDKFPISRPNLTFSTLTVSNMSPEDSSIYLCSVPGQGGNQPQHFGDGTRLSIL.

This sequence joins TRBV18 and TRBJ1-6; 9 nucleotides align to TRBD1. The CDR3 runs 17 residues. Germline trimming cut 1 base from V and 10 bases from J; bases unmatched to any gene: 11. The V gene's germline CDR1 is KGHSH and CDR2 LQKENI. In DNA form, the CDR3 reads TGTGCCAGCTCACCACAGGACAGGGGTTTTCTTTCGTCACCCCTCCACTTT. Its protein is CASSPQDRGFLSSPLHF. The full variable domain, rest sourced from reference TRBV18 and TRBJ1-6, is NAGVMQNPRHLVRRRGQEARLRCSPMKGHSHVYWYRQLPEEGLKFMVYLQKENIIDESGMPKERFSAEFPKEGPSILRIQQVVRGDSAAYFCASSPQDRGFLSSPLHFGNGTRLTVT.

This clone was recorded at least ten times. This rearrangement joins TRBV27 to TRBJ1-5; maybe TRBD1 (5 bases). The V gene lost 5 bases and the J gene lost 5 bases, with 25 bases spanning the gap. The CDR3 is 18 amino acids. Germline lookup yields CDR1 MNHEY and CDR2 SMNVEV (reference sequence). The CDR3 region has the DNA TGTGCCAGCAGTCTGAATATGGACCCTTTCTTAGGGGATCAGCCCCAGCATTTT. The encoded protein is CASSLNMDPFLGDQPQHF.

V gene TRBV6-6 combines with J gene TRBJ2-1, with 7 bases aligning to TRBD1. From germline, CDR1 is MNHNY and CDR2 SVGAGI (reference sequence). Trimming removed 5 bases from V and 8 bases from J; junction bases left unmatched: 9. This CDR3 spans 14 amino acids. The CDR3 loop reads CASSPPTGSDEQFF. CDR3 DNA: TGTGCCAGCAGTCCCCCGACAGGGAGTGATGAGCAGTTCTTC.

V and J are TRBV7-9 and TRBJ1-6, with unresolved D. Trimming shortened V by 5 bases and J by 7 bases, and 15 bases separated the two germline ends. The CDR3 is 15 residues long. Looked up from germline, CDR1 is SEHNR and CDR2 is FQNEAQ (reference sequence). This chain's CDR3 is CASSAPSRSNSPLHF. DNA of the CDR3: TGTGCCAGCAGCGCGCCGAGTCGGTCAAATTCACCCCTCCACTTT.

This chain uses TRBV19 with TRBJ1-2, with 11 bases fitting TRBD1. The CDR3 sequence is 17 residues long. Germline V gene data show CDR1 as LNHDA and CDR2 as SQIVND (reference sequence). Trimming cost V 6 bases and J 7 bases; bases outside gene matches: 16. CDR3 loop: CASRKTGTGGHMVGYTF. CDR3 DNA sequence: TGTGCCAGTAGGAAGACCGGGACAGGGGGTCATATGGTTGGCTACACCTTC.

The DNA for the CDR3 is TGTGCCAGCTTAGCGGGGGTGATGGGCGAGCAGTACTTC. Translation: CASLAGVMGEQYF. The V gene is TRBV2, the J gene TRBJ2-7; 9 nucleotides line up with TRBD2. Germline assignment: CDR1 SNHLY and CDR2 FYNNEI. Trimming took 8 bases from V and 6 from J; bases not matched to a gene: 8. The CDR3 has 13 amino acids.

This clone was counted a few times. The chain has TRBV7-9 and TRBJ2-3; D gene ambiguous. From germline, CDR1 is SEHNR and CDR2 FQNEAQ (reference sequence). Trimming pared 5 bases from V and 3 bases from J, leaving 12 bases between. There are 14 residues in the CDR3. The CDR3 sequence is CASSPPIVTDTQYF. CDR3 DNA: TGTGCCAGCAGCCCCCCAATTGTGACAGATACGCAGTATTTT.

This chain joins TRBV5-5 and TRBJ2-1; D may be TRBD2 (6 bases). CDR1 and CDR2 (germline): SGHKS, YYEKEE (reference sequence). There are 15 residues in the CDR3. V gave up 0 bases and J gave up 3 bases, with 10 bases separating them. The CDR3 DNA is TGTGCCAGCAGCTTGGTGCGGGGCGGCTACAATGAGCAGTTCTTC. Its translation: CASSLVRGGYNEQFF.